This paragraph reports one T cell receptor beta chain. The data originate from a study of blood T cell repertoires in COVID-19. About the study: Samples taken during acute and convalescent COVID-19 were collected in the United States, Italy and Spain.

Living in about 25 US areas, the participants were between 18 and 89 years of age. Assignment of participants to cohorts was predicated upon participant-reported clinical history. Symptom resolution, clearance, or two negative PCRs marked the recovered donors of Cohort 3. Only in-frame clones appear in the TCRdb table, and some are missing; sequencing was by immunoSEQ multiplex PCR. The repertoire has approximately 200,000 clones, about 85% of them found once; the top ten carry around 20%. The V gene's germline CDR1 is MNHEY and CDR2 SVGEGT. The CDR3 has 17 residues. Losses at the gene ends were 6 bases for V and 2 bases for J; bases not matched to a gene: 10.

This TCR was recovered from a man aged 40-49 years who had recovered from COVID-19. Sequenced material: PBMCs or T cells enriched from blood (not recorded which). The chain links TRBV6-2 or TRBV6-3 to TRBJ2-3; 11 bases match TRBD2. CDR3 bases: TGTGCCAGCAGCCCCGGGACTAGCGGAGCTACCACAGATACGCAGTATTTT. Translation: CASSPGTSGATTDTQYF.